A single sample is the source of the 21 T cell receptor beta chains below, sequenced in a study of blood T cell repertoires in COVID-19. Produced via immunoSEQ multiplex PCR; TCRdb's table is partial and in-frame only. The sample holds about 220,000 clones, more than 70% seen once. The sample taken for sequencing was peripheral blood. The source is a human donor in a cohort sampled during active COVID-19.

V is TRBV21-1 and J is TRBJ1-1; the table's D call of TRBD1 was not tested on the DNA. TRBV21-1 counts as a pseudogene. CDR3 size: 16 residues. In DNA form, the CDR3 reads TGTGCCAGCAGCGCCCGGGACAGGGGGCTGGAGACTGAAGCTTTCTTT. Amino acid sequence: CASSARDRGLETEAFF.

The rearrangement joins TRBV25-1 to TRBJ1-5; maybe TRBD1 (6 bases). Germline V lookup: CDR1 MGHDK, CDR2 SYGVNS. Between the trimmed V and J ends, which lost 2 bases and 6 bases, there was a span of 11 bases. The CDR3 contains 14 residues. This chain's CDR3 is CASSENRDGQPQHF. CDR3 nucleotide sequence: TGTGCCAGCAGTGAAAACAGGGACGGTCAGCCCCAGCATTTT.

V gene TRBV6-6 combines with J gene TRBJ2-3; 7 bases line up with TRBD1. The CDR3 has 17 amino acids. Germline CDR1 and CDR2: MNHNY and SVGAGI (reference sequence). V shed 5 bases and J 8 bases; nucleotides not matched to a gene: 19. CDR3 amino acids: CASSRARQGRQLGTQYF. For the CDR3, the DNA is TGTGCCAGCAGTCGAGCCCGACAGGGAAGGCAACTAGGTACGCAGTATTTT.

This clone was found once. The CDR3 sequence: CASSYSDGLAGDSYEQYF. The DNA for the CDR3 is TGTGCCAGCAGTTACTCGGACGGGCTAGCGGGGGATTCCTACGAGCAGTACTTC. V and J are TRBV6-2 or TRBV6-3 and TRBJ2-7, with 10 bases lining up with TRBD2. J lost 1 base, V lost 0 bases, and 9 bases had no gene match. This CDR3 has 18 residues. Germline loops: CDR1 MNHEY, CDR2 SVGEGT.

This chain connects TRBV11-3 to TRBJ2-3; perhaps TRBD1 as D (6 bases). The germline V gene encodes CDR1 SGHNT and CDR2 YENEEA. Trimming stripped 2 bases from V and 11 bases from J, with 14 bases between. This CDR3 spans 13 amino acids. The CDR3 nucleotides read TGTGCCAGCAGCTTAAGACAGGCCTCCCGGCAGTATTTT. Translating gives CASSLRQASRQYF.

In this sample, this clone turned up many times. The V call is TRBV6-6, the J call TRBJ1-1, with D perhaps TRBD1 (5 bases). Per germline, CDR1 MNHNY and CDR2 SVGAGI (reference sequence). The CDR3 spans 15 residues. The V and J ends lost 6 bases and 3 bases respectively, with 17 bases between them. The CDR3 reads CASRPTDTQYTEAFF. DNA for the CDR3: TGTGCCAGCAGACCTACGGACACTCAGTACACTGAAGCTTTCTTT.

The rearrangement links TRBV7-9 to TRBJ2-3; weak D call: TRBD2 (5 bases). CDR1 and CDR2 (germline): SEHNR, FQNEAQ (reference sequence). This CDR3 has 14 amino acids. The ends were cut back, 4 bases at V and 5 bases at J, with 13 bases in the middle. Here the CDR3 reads CASSSVEAGDTQYF. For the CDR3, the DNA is TGTGCCAGCAGCTCAGTAGAGGCGGGAGATACGCAGTATTTT.

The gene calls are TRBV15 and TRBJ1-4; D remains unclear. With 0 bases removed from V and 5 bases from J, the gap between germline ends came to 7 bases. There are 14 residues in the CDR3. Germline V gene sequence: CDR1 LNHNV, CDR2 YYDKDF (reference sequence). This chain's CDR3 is CATSRDLRNEKLFF. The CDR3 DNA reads TGTGCCACCAGCAGAGATCTCAGGAATGAAAAACTGTTTTTT.

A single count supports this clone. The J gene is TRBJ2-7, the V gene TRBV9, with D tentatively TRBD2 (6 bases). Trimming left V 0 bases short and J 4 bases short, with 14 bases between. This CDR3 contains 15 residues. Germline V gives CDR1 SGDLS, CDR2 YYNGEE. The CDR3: CASSVGGLDYYEQYF. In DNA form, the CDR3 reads TGTGCCAGCAGCGTAGGGGGCCTGGACTATTACGAGCAGTACTTC. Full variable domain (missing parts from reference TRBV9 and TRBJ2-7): DSGVTQTPKHLITATGQRVTLRCSPRSGDLSVYWYQQSLDQGLQFLIQYYNGEERAKGNILERFSAQQFPDLHSELNLSSLELGDSALYFCASSVGGLDYYEQYFGPGTRLTVT.

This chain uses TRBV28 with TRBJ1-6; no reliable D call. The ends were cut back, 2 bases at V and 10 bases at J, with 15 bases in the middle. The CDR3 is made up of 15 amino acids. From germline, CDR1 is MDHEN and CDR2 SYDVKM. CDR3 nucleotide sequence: TGTGCCAGCAGTTTAGGGCCAGAACTTGGGTCACCCCTCCACTTT. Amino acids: CASSLGPELGSPLHF.

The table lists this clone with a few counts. The CDR3 sequence: CASSSDRYSGTWQFF. The CDR3 bases are TGTGCCAGCAGCTCGGACAGGTATTCGGGTACGTGGCAGTTCTTC. The chain carries TRBV7-9 and TRBJ2-1, with 7 bases identical to TRBD1. The germline V gene has CDR1 SEHNR and CDR2 FQNEAQ (reference sequence). The CDR3 has 15 residues. The ends lost 4 bases at V and 12 bases at J; junction bases unmatched: 15.

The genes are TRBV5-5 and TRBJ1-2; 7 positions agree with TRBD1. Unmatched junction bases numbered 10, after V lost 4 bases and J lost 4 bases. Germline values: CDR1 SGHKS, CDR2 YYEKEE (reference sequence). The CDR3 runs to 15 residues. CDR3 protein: CASSQYNRGAYGYTF. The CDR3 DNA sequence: TGTGCCAGCAGCCAATATAACAGGGGTGCCTATGGCTACACCTTC.

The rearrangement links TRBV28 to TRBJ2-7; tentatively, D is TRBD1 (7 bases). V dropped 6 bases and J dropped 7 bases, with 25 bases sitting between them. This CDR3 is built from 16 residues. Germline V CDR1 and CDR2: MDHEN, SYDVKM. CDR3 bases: TGTGCCAGCAGCCCTCCGGCCGGGACAGCAGGAGGGGAGCAGTACTTC. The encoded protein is CASSPPAGTAGGEQYF.

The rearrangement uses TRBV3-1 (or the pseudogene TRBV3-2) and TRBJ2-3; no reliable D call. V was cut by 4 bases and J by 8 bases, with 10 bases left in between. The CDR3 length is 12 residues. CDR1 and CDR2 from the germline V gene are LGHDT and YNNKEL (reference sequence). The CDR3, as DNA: TGTGCCAGCAGCCCTCCTTTCGGTACGCAGTATTTT. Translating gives CASSPPFGTQYF.

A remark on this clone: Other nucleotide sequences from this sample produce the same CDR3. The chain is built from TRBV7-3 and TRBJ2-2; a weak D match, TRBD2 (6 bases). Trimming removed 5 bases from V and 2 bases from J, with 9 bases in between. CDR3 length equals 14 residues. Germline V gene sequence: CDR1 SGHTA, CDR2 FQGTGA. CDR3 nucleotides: TGTGCCAGCAGCCTTAGCGGAAACACCGGGGAGCTGTTTTTT. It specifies CASSLSGNTGELFF.

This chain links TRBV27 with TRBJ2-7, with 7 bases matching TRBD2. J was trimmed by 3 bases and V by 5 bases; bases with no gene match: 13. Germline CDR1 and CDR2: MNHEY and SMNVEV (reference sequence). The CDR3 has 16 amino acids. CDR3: CASSHSLGEGIYEQYF. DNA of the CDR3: TGTGCCAGCAGTCACTCTTTGGGGGAGGGGATCTACGAGCAGTACTTC.

The CDR3 here is CATTPGGRSNNEQFF. The CDR3 nucleotides are TGCGCCACCACCCCGGGGGGGAGAAGTAACAATGAGCAGTTCTTC. V usage is TRBV5-1 and J usage is TRBJ2-1; 8 bases fit TRBD2. The germline V gene encodes CDR1 SGHRS and CDR2 YFSETQ. The CDR3 runs to 15 residues. V shed 9 bases, J shed 5 bases, and the junction held 13 bases outside the gene matches.

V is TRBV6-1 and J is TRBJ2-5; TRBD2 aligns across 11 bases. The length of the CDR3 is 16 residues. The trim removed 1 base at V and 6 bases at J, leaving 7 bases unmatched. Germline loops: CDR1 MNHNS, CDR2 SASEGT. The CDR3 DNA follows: TGTGCCAGCAGTGAAGTGGTAGCGGGGGGGCGGAAGACCCAGTACTTC. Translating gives CASSEVVAGGRKTQYF.

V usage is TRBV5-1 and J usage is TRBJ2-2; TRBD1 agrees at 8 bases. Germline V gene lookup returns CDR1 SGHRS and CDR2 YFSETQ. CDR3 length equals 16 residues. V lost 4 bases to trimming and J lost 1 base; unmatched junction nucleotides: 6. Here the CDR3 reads CASSQQQGGNTGELFF. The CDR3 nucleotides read TGCGCCAGCAGCCAACAACAGGGGGGGAACACCGGGGAGCTGTTTTTT.

The CDR3 nucleotides read TGTGCCAGCAGCCATGGGGCCCTGCGGGAAAAACTGTTTTTT. Protein sequence: CASSHGALREKLFF. The V call is TRBV14, the J call TRBJ1-4; D may be TRBD1 (5 bases). From germline, CDR1 is SGHDN and CDR2 FVKESK. The CDR3 runs 14 residues. V was clipped by 3 bases and J by 8 bases, with 13 bases between them.

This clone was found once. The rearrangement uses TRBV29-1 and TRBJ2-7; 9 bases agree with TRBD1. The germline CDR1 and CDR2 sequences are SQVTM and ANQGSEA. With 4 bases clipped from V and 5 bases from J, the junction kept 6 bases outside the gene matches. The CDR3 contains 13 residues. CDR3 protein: CSVAGTGPNEQYF. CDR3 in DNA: TGCAGCGTTGCCGGGACAGGGCCCAACGAGCAGTACTTC.